Shown below are 32 T cell receptor beta chains from a single sample sequenced in a study of blood T cell repertoires in COVID-19. Using immunoSEQ multiplex PCR, the repertoire was profiled, and TCRdb retains in-frame clones only, with some absent. The table includes 70,000 to 95,000 clones, about 84% detected once. Sample: peripheral blood. These receptors originate from a human donor in a cohort sampled during active COVID-19.

The CDR3 here is CASSSQTGLNTEAFF. In nucleotides, the CDR3 is TGTGCCAGCAGCTCTCAGACAGGTTTGAACACTGAAGCTTTCTTT. This rearrangement joins TRBV7-9 to TRBJ1-1; a weak D match, TRBD1 (6 bases). This CDR3 has 15 amino acids. V lost 4 bases to trimming and J lost 0 bases, with 12 bases between them. Germline V gene lookup returns CDR1 SEHNR and CDR2 FQNEAQ (reference sequence).

The chain uses TRBV18 and TRBJ1-6, with D possibly TRBD1 on 6 matching bases. Deletions cut 3 bases from V and 7 bases from J, with 13 bases between. The CDR3 length is 15 residues. Germline CDR1 KGHSH, CDR2 LQKENI. The CDR3 region is CASSPDSSLNSPLHF. The CDR3 DNA follows: TGTGCCAGCTCACCGGACAGCAGCTTAAATTCACCCCTCCACTTT.

There are a few counts of this clone. This chain connects TRBV12-3 or TRBV12-4 to TRBJ1-2; D may be TRBD1 (5 bases). V was clipped by 3 bases and J by 1 base, with 6 bases between them. The CDR3 sequence is 13 residues long. The CDR3 region is CASSFDSNYGYTF. The CDR3 DNA is TGTGCCAGCAGTTTTGACAGTAACTATGGCTACACCTTC.

This chain joins TRBV7-3 and TRBJ2-1; D uncertain. The CDR3 extends over 15 amino acids. The germline V gene has CDR1 SGHTA and CDR2 FQGTGA. Trimming removed 5 bases from V and 0 bases from J, with 11 bases in between. The CDR3 sequence is CASSPQQSSYNEQFF. CDR3 bases: TGTGCCAGCAGCCCCCAACAGAGCTCCTACAATGAGCAGTTCTTC.

The chain recombines TRBV7-2 with TRBJ1-2; 7 nucleotides line up with TRBD1. V shed 5 bases and J 3 bases; nucleotides not matched to a gene: 6. This CDR3 spans 14 amino acids. Germline CDR1 is SGHTA and CDR2 is FQGNSA. In DNA form, the CDR3 reads TGTGCCAGCAGCCCAGGGACAGAGGACTATGGCTACACCTTC. This gives the protein CASSPGTEDYGYTF. The variable domain in full, completed from reference TRBV7-2 and TRBJ1-2, reads GAGVSQSPSNKVTEKGKDVELRCDPISGHTALYWYRQSLGQGLEFLIYFQGNSAPDKSGLPSDRFSAERTGGSVSTLTIQRTQQEDSAVYLCASSPGTEDYGYTFGSGTRLTVV.

This sequence joins TRBV6-5 and TRBJ1-6, with a weak D call TRBD1 (5 bases). V lost 8 bases and J 1 base, leaving 9 bases between the germline ends. Germline CDR1 reads MNHEY; CDR2 reads SVGAGI. There are 14 residues in the CDR3. CDR3 sequence (DNA): TGTGCCAGCGGGGGGTCTTCCTATAATTCACCCCTCCACTTT. It yields the protein CASGGSSYNSPLHF.

The chain is built from TRBV5-6 and TRBJ1-5; D gene unclear. Trimming took 7 bases from V and 6 from J, leaving 17 bases between them. The germline gives CDR1 SGHDT, CDR2 YYEEEE. The CDR3 length is 14 residues. The CDR3 DNA reads TGTGCCAGCGGACTCGGGCGTGTAAGTCAGCCCCAGCATTTT. Its translation: CASGLGRVSQPQHF.

This chain uses TRBV5-1 with TRBJ1-1, with 7 bases aligning to TRBD1. V lost 0 bases, J lost 6 bases, and 8 bases stayed unmatched. This CDR3 has 15 residues. Germline loops: CDR1 SGHRS, CDR2 YFSETQ. The chain's CDR3 is CASSLEGGRGPEAFF. The CDR3 nucleotides are TGCGCCAGCAGCTTGGAAGGGGGTAGGGGGCCTGAAGCTTTCTTT.

V gene TRBV21-1 combines with J gene TRBJ1-1; the table's D gene call, TRBD1, was not cross checked with the DNA. TRBV21-1 is a recognized pseudogene. The CDR3 sequence is 13 residues long. DNA of the CDR3: TGTGCCAGGACCCAGGGCCGGGACACTGAAGCTTTCTTT. As protein: CARTQGRDTEAFF.

V usage is TRBV19 and J usage is TRBJ2-1, with 7 bases lining up with TRBD1. The CDR3 sequence is 18 residues long. The junction had 14 bases not matched to a gene; V was cut back by 4 bases and J by 2 bases. Looked up from germline, CDR1 is LNHDA and CDR2 is SQIVND (reference sequence). In DNA form, the CDR3 reads TGTGCCAGTAGTAGACAGGGCGGATTGGTAGGTACCTACAATGAGCAGTTCTTC. Translation gives CASSRQGGLVGTYNEQFF.

The rearrangement joins TRBV28 to TRBJ1-4, with D uncertain. Looked up from germline, CDR1 is MDHEN and CDR2 is SYDVKM. Trimming removed 5 bases at V and 4 bases at J, with 8 bases between. The length of the CDR3 is 13 residues. In DNA, the CDR3 is TGTGCCAGCAGTCTTAGTGTTAATGAAAAACTGTTTTTT. Its translation is CASSLSVNEKLFF.

The chain recombines TRBV3-1 (or the pseudogene TRBV3-2) with TRBJ2-1, with a weak D call TRBD1 (6 bases). The CDR3 spans 15 residues. V dropped 1 base and J dropped 6 bases, with 13 bases sitting between them. Germline V gene data show CDR1 as LGHDT and CDR2 as YNNKEL (reference sequence). CDR3 sequence reads: CASSQGQGPGNEQFF. The CDR3 nucleotides are TGTGCCAGCAGCCAAGGCCAGGGGCCGGGCAATGAGCAGTTCTTC.

This clone appeared once. This chain links TRBV11-2 with TRBJ2-7, with TRBD2 as a possible D gene (5 bases). CDR3 length equals 14 residues. The germline V gene encodes CDR1 SGHAT and CDR2 FQNNGV. Between the trimmed V and J ends, which lost 3 bases and 1 base, there was a span of 10 bases. CDR3 sequence reads: CASSFRGLSYEQYF. As DNA, the CDR3 is TGTGCCAGCAGCTTCCGGGGTTTATCCTACGAGCAGTACTTC.

V is TRBV2 and J is TRBJ1-6; TRBD1 might be the D (6 bases). The CDR3 sequence is 14 residues long. V was shortened by 7 bases and J by 7 bases, with 14 bases between the two germline ends. Germline CDR1 and CDR2: SNHLY and FYNNEI. The CDR3 bases are TGTGCCAGCATAAGCGGTCAGGGGAATTCACCCCTCCACTTT. Its protein is CASISGQGNSPLHF.

The chain joins TRBV25-1 to TRBJ1-2; TRBD1 is a possible D gene (5 bases). CDR3 size: 13 residues. Germline V gene sequence: CDR1 MGHDK, CDR2 SYGVNS. Trimming left V 4 bases short and J 6 bases short, with 12 bases between. The CDR3 is CASSGGRVDGYTF. CDR3 bases: TGTGCCAGCAGTGGGGGGAGGGTTGATGGCTACACCTTC.

V and J are TRBV28 and TRBJ1-5; possible D gene TRBD1, 5 bases. Trimming stripped 6 bases from V and 3 bases from J, with 15 bases between. CDR1 is MDHEN and CDR2 is SYDVKM in the germline V gene. CDR3 length: 15 residues. CDR3 region: CASRAMGRDNQPQHF. The CDR3, as DNA: TGTGCCAGCAGGGCGATGGGCAGGGACAATCAGCCCCAGCATTTT.

The V call is TRBV28, the J call TRBJ2-3; 8 bases align to TRBD2. CDR1 and CDR2 (germline): MDHEN, SYDVKM. The CDR3 length is 16 residues. With 2 bases clipped from V and 5 bases from J, the junction kept 9 bases outside the gene matches. CDR3 amino acids: CASSLEQARGGDTQYF. In DNA, the CDR3 is TGTGCCAGCAGTTTAGAACAGGCTCGGGGGGGAGATACGCAGTATTTT.

V gene TRBV24-1 combines with J gene TRBJ2-3; weak D call: TRBD2 (6 bases). With 3 bases removed from V and 3 bases from J, the gap between germline ends came to 15 bases. CDR1 is KGHDR, CDR2 SFDVKD, per germline. The CDR3 contains 16 residues. CDR3 amino acids: CATSDPKASETDTQYF. The CDR3 DNA reads as TGTGCCACCAGTGATCCAAAAGCTAGCGAGACAGATACGCAGTATTTT.

This clone was detected a few times. This rearrangement joins TRBV10-3 to TRBJ1-1; TRBD1 might be the D (6 bases). V was cut by 6 bases and J by 1 base, with 12 bases left in between. The CDR3 is 14 residues long. The germline V gene has CDR1 ENHRY and CDR2 SYGVKD. CDR3 residues: CAIRGRGPNTEAFF. The CDR3 DNA reads as TGTGCCATCAGGGGCAGGGGCCCGAACACTGAAGCTTTCTTT.

This clone has more than one count but fewer than ten. The chain uses TRBV10-2 and TRBJ1-5; 11 positions agree with TRBD1. V lost 4 bases to trimming and J lost 6 bases; unmatched junction nucleotides: 2. The length of the CDR3 is 14 residues. Germline assignment: CDR1 WSHSY and CDR2 SAAADI. CDR3 loop: CASSAGQGVQPQHF. The CDR3 DNA reads as TGCGCCAGCAGTGCGGGACAGGGGGTTCAGCCCCAGCATTTT.

V and J are TRBV2 and TRBJ2-7; the match to TRBD2 covers 9 bases. CDR3 length: 15 amino acids. Germline values: CDR1 SNHLY, CDR2 FYNNEI. V gave up 4 bases and J gave up 10 bases; unmatched junction bases: 14. Here the CDR3 DNA reads TGTGCCAGCAGTGGAACCGGGACTAGCCGATATGAACAGTACTTC. Translated: CASSGTGTSRYEQYF. Full variable domain (outside the CDR3, taken from reference TRBV2 and TRBJ2-7): EPEVTQTPSHQVTQMGQEVILRCVPISNHLYFYWYRQILGQKVEFLVSFYNNEISEKSEIFDDQFSVERPDGSNFTLKIRSTKLEDSAMYFCASSGTGTSRYEQYFGPGTRLTVT.

The chain recombines TRBV28 with TRBJ2-5, with a possible D match to TRBD2 (5 bases). This CDR3 has 13 amino acids. V was pared by 7 bases and J by 0 bases, with 9 bases between. Germline V lookup: CDR1 MDHEN, CDR2 SYDVKM. CDR3 in DNA: TGTGCCAGCACTCCCGGGGACCAAGAGACCCAGTACTTC. Amino acid sequence: CASTPGDQETQYF.

The chain has TRBV7-6 and TRBJ1-6, with D possibly TRBD1 on 6 matching bases. V was cut by 6 bases and J by 7 bases, with 22 bases left in between. The CDR3 is made up of 17 amino acids. Per germline, CDR1 SGHVS and CDR2 FNYEAQ. CDR3 DNA: TGTGCCAGCAGGGAATTCAAGACAGGTTCATCAAATTCACCCCTCCACTTT. Its protein is CASREFKTGSSNSPLHF.

The chain couples TRBV19 to TRBJ1-6; D is unresolved. The germline V gene encodes CDR1 LNHDA and CDR2 SQIVND (reference sequence). V was clipped by 7 bases and J by 0 bases, with 7 bases between them. The CDR3 is 14 residues long. The CDR3 region is CASTASSYNSPLHF. The CDR3 region has the DNA TGTGCCAGTACTGCGAGCTCCTATAATTCACCCCTCCACTTT.

The chain employs TRBV5-1 and TRBJ2-3, with 9 positions matching TRBD1. Germline V gives CDR1 SGHRS, CDR2 YFSETQ. The CDR3 has 16 amino acids. V dropped 1 base and J dropped 4; count of bases not matched to a gene: 7. In DNA form, the CDR3 reads TGCGCCAGCAGCTTGCCCACAGGGGGCGAGGCAGATACGCAGTATTTT. This gives the protein CASSLPTGGEADTQYF.

The V call is TRBV6-1, the J call TRBJ2-3; TRBD1 matches 7 bases. This CDR3 spans 20 amino acids. J lost 2 bases, V lost 4 bases, and 21 bases had no gene match. The germline gives CDR1 MNHNS, CDR2 SASEGT. CDR3 residues: CASSALRTRQGIVLTDTQYF. CDR3 coding DNA: TGTGCCAGCAGTGCTTTGCGGACCCGACAGGGAATAGTACTCACAGATACGCAGTATTTT.

J is TRBJ2-2 and V is TRBV5-1; D gene uncertain. Trimming stripped 4 bases from V and 0 bases from J, with 7 bases between. The CDR3 sequence is 14 residues long. In germline, CDR1 is SGHRS, CDR2 YFSETQ. The CDR3 region has the DNA TGCGCCAGCAGCCTGACTCCGAACACCGGGGAGCTGTTTTTT. Encoded protein: CASSLTPNTGELFF.

V is TRBV6-4 and J is TRBJ2-1; a possible D gene is TRBD2 (7 bases). Trimming shortened V by 1 base and J by 5 bases, and 15 bases separated the two germline ends. The CDR3 is made up of 16 amino acids. Germline CDR1 reads MRHNA; CDR2 reads SNTAGT. The CDR3 loop is CASSDYGGGANNEQFF. The CDR3, as DNA: TGTGCCAGCAGTGACTACGGCGGGGGCGCGAACAATGAGCAGTTCTTC.

The gene calls are TRBV7-9 and TRBJ2-1; tentatively, D is TRBD1 (5 bases). The CDR3 is 13 amino acids. V was trimmed by 4 bases and J by 7 bases, leaving 11 bases between them. Germline CDR1 SEHNR, CDR2 FQNEAQ (reference sequence). The chain's CDR3 is CASSWGQGNEQFF. As DNA, the CDR3 is TGTGCCAGCAGCTGGGGTCAGGGTAATGAGCAGTTCTTC.

This chain connects TRBV29-1 to TRBJ2-1; D unresolved. The CDR3 consists of 15 residues. Trimming stripped 4 bases from V and 0 bases from J, with 13 bases between. CDR1 is SQVTM and CDR2 is ANQGSEA in the germline V gene. The CDR3 protein is CSVVPIVSSYNEQFF. The DNA for the CDR3 is TGCAGCGTTGTTCCCATTGTTTCCTCCTACAATGAGCAGTTCTTC.

The rearrangement uses TRBV28 and TRBJ2-1; 14 bases line up with TRBD2. Germline CDR1 is MDHEN and CDR2 is SYDVKM. This CDR3 is built from 22 residues. With V trimmed by 1 base and J by 4 bases, 18 bases remained unmatched. The CDR3 sequence is CASSLSQPTSGGALNLYNEQFF. CDR3 coding DNA: TGTGCCAGCAGTTTATCTCAACCGACTAGCGGGGGGGCCCTGAACCTATACAATGAGCAGTTCTTC.

The V gene is TRBV7-3, the J gene TRBJ2-1, with TRBD2 as a possible D gene (6 bases). Trimming took off 2 bases at V and 6 bases at J, with 14 bases between the two ends. CDR3 length: 15 amino acids. The germline V gene encodes CDR1 SGHTA and CDR2 FQGTGA. CDR3 region: CASSLGGTEVNEQFF. CDR3 in DNA: TGTGCCAGCAGCTTAGGCGGGACGGAAGTCAATGAGCAGTTCTTC. The full variable domain, its missing parts supplied by reference TRBV7-3 and TRBJ2-1, is GAGVSQTPSNKVTEKGKYVELRCDPISGHTALYWYRQSLGQGPEFLIYFQGTGAADDSGLPNDRFFAVRPEGSVSTLKIQRTERGDSAVYLCASSLGGTEVNEQFFGPGTRLTVL.